This T cell receptor beta chain was sequenced in a study of blood T cell repertoires in COVID-19. Study details: Sites in the United States, Italy and Spain provided acute and convalescent COVID-19 samples. T cells, B-cell-depleted T cells, or PBMCs provided the cDNA or gDNA that served as material.

A few counts support this clone. With 3 bases removed from V and 5 bases from J, the gap between germline ends came to 8 bases. Germline CDR1 SEHNR, CDR2 FQNEAQ (reference sequence). The length of the CDR3 is 14 residues. Methods used by the authors: Amplification of reference gene primers provided the estimated nucleated cell counts. The method was immunoSEQ multiplex PCR; TCRdb's version includes in-frame clones alone and lacks a portion of them. The V and J calls and clone size come from that table; D and trimming were worked out from the DNA. Among approximately 80,000 clones listed, about three quarters were seen once.

V usage is TRBV7-9 and J usage is TRBJ1-6, with D unclear. This receptor was taken from a man in his fifties with active or convalescent COVID-19. Source material: peripheral blood. DNA for the CDR3: TGTGCCAGCAGCTTTATCGGGAATAATTCACCCCTCCACTTT. Its translation: CASSFIGNNSPLHF.